This note documents a single T cell receptor beta chain sequence. As yet, its antigen is unknown. The entry originates in a study of T cells in Graves' hyperthyroidism and ophthalmopathy. Findings and caveats of the study: For ophthalmopathy, model prediction preceded onset by a median about 6.2 months.

Researchers amplified the TCR beta CDR3 regions from RNA transcripts. During a first-round RT-PCR of the TCR CDR3, the HTBI primer set was used. Using its own MiXCR run on the multiplex PCR reads, TCRdb lists one record per CDR3 protein. Of around 540,000 distinct CDR3 sequences listed, 46% are singletons. The CDR3 is 16 residues long. The germline V gene has CDR1 MGHDK and CDR2 SYGVNS. V shed 5 bases and J shed 0 bases, with 14 bases lying between them. This TCR came from a young woman with Graves' hyperthyroidism. V usage is TRBV25-1 and J usage is TRBJ1-5, with D unclear. What was sequenced was peripheral blood or thyroid tissue (not recorded which). CDR3 nucleotide sequence: TGTGCCAGCAGTTACTCCACAGTTAATAGCAATCAGCCCCAGCATTTT. It specifies CASSYSTVNSNQPQHF. Based on the CDR3 plus reference TRBV25-1 and TRBJ1-5, the full variable domain is EADIYQTPRYLVIGTGKKITLECSQTMGHDKMYWYQQDPGMELHLIHYSYGVNSTEKGDLSSESTVSRIRTEHFPLTLESARPSHTSQYLCASSYSTVNSNQPQHFGDGTRLSIL.